The rows below give T cell receptor beta chains drawn from one sample of a study of T-cell reconstitution after alpha-beta-depleted transplantation in children. Each CDR3 protein is one row after TCRdb ran MiXCR on the PCR reads. Found here are hundreds of thousands of distinct CDR3 sequences, around 12% of them singletons; the top ten hold 0.79%. The material was PBMCs, obtained before TCRalphabeta/CD19-depleted stem cell transplant. The receptors were sampled from a girl aged 2-10 years with congenital amegakaryocytic thrombocytopenia, due to receive a stem cell transplant. The CDR3 runs from the conserved cysteine through the conserved F or W. A D gene is named only where the DNA matches it firmly. Clone size is stated in some rows and not others, as once, few, many or a class when expanded.

>TRBV6-1|14|TRBJ2-5|many|NA
TGTGCCAGCAGTCCGAGAGCGGGTAAAGAGACCCAGTACTTC
CASSPRAGKETQYF
>TRBV7-8|13|TRBJ1-2|NA|NA
TGTGCCAGCAGCTTATATCAGTCAGACGGCTACACCTTC
CASSLYQSDGYTF
>TRBV5-1|14|TRBJ2-1|many|NA
TGCGCCAGCAGCTTGGGACCCGAGTACAATGAGCAGTTCTTC
CASSLGPEYNEQFF
>TRBV7-9|12|TRBJ1-5|NA|NA
TGTGCCAGCAGCTTCTCGGACAAGCCCCAGCATTTT
CASSFSDKPQHF
>TRBV7-8|20|TRBJ2-6|few|TRBD2
TGTGCCAGCAGCCCCCGCCGGCTACTAGCGGGAGAGAGCGGGGCCAACGTCCTGACTTTC
CASSPRRLLAGESGANVLTF
>TRBV7-6|13|TRBJ2-3|NA|NA
TGTGCCAGCAGCCCCCGCCTGAGAGATACGCAGTATTTT
CASSPRLRDTQYF
>TRBV2|13|TRBJ2-5|NA|NA
TGTGCCAGCAGTAAGACTAGGAGAGAGACCCAGTACTTC
CASSKTRRETQYF
>TRBV12-3/TRBV12-4|16|TRBJ2-1|few|TRBD2
TGTGCCAGCAGTTTATGGCCTAGCGGGAGCTACAATGAGCAGTTCTTC
CASSLWPSGSYNEQFF
>TRBV11-2|15|TRBJ1-2|NA|NA
TGTGCCAGCAGCCGTCATTGGACAGAGCACTATGGCTACACCTTC
CASSRHWTEHYGYTF
>TRBV7-8|16|TRBJ2-1|few|TRBD2
TGTGCCAGCAGCCCGAGACTAGCGGGAGAGCTCAATGAGCAGTTCTTC
CASSPRLAGELNEQFF
>TRBV12-3/TRBV12-4|16|TRBJ2-7|few|TRBD2
TGTGCCAGCAGTGCCGGGGGACTAGCGGGAACCTACGAGCAGTACTTC
CASSAGGLAGTYEQYF
>TRBV5-1|15|TRBJ2-1|many|TRBD1
TGCGCCAGCAGCCCGGGGACAGTATCCTACAATGAGCAGTTCTTC
CASSPGTVSYNEQFF
>TRBV20-1|13|TRBJ2-7|many|TRBD2
TGCAGTGCTAGGAGGCGGGAGTCTTACGAGCAGTACTTC
CSARRRESYEQYF
>TRBV7-8|14|TRBJ2-1|NA|NA
TGTGCCAGCAGCCAAAGACTAGTTGACAATGAGCAGTTCTTC
CASSQRLVDNEQFF
>TRBV28|15|TRBJ1-1|many|NA
TGTGCCAGCAGTTTACCAGTACGCATGAACACTGAAGCTTTCTTT
CASSLPVRMNTEAFF
>TRBV29-1|18|TRBJ2-1|few|NA
TGCAGCGTTCGATCGTGGAACCCGAGCCTCCCTGTCCACAATGAGCAGTTCTTC
CSVRSWNPSLPVHNEQFF
>TRBV12-3/TRBV12-4|17|TRBJ1-3|NA|NA
TGTGCCAGCAGGCGTTCGGAGGGAGCAAGCTCTGGAAACACCATATATTTT
CASRRSEGASSGNTIYF
>TRBV5-5|14|TRBJ2-5|NA|TRBD1
TGTGCCAGCAGCGATACAGGGGGCCGGGAGACCCAGTACTTC
CASSDTGGRETQYF
>TRBV11-1|18|TRBJ2-3|NA|TRBD2
TGTGCCAGCAGTTCGATGGGGGGGGTCTTCTTCTTCACAGATACGCAGTATTTT
CASSSMGGVFFFTDTQYF
>TRBV12-3/TRBV12-4|15|TRBJ1-2|many|NA
TGTGCCAGCAGTTACGGCTTCACCATGTCCTATGGCTACACCTTC
CASSYGFTMSYGYTF
>TRBV6-1|15|TRBJ2-1|NA|TRBD2
TGTGCCAGCAGTGCTAGCGGGAGTGTAGGCAATGAGCAGTTCTTC
CASSASGSVGNEQFF
>TRBV12-3/TRBV12-4|14|TRBJ2-7|many|NA
TGTGCCAGCAGTTTAACGGGGACGGGCTACGAGCAGTACTTC
CASSLTGTGYEQYF
>TRBV20-1|15|TRBJ2-5|many|NA
TGCAGTGCTAGAGATGCGAGCGGACGACAAGAGACCCAGTACTTC
CSARDASGRQETQYF
>TRBV27|16|TRBJ2-1|few|NA
TGTGCCAGCAGCTTCTCGCTGGGCATCGGCTTCAATGAGCAGTTCTTC
CASSFSLGIGFNEQFF
>TRBV12-3/TRBV12-4|13|TRBJ2-3|few|TRBD1
TGTGCCAGCAGTCCTGGGACAGACGATACGCAGTATTTT
CASSPGTDDTQYF
>TRBV5-1|16|TRBJ2-1|NA|NA
TGCGCCAGCAGCTCCTGGGGCAGGACCCAGACTTTCGAGCAGTTCTTC
CASSSWGRTQTFEQFF
>TRBV3-1|18|TRBJ2-2|NA|NA
TGTGCCAGCAGCCGGTCCCTTCTAAACGGGCCGAACACCGGGGAGCTGTTTTTT
CASSRSLLNGPNTGELFF
>TRBV5-1|15|TRBJ2-3|many|TRBD2
TGCGCCAGCAGCTTGACTAGCGGAAACACAGATACGCAGTATTTT
CASSLTSGNTDTQYF
>TRBV29-1|13|TRBJ2-2|few|NA
TGCAGCGTTCAAGGACTTAACACCGGGGAGCTGTTTTTT
CSVQGLNTGELFF
>TRBV19|15|TRBJ2-1|few|TRBD2
TGTGCCACTAGACCCCTAGCGGGAGTAACCAATGAGCAGTTCTTC
CATRPLAGVTNEQFF
>TRBV5-1|13|TRBJ2-3|many|NA
TGCGCCAGCAGCTTGGAGGCTGGGAATACGCAGTATTTT
CASSLEAGNTQYF
>TRBV12-3/TRBV12-4|14|TRBJ2-5|NA|NA
TGTGCCAGCACCAAGGGGGACTCTCAAGAGACCCAGTACTTC
CASTKGDSQETQYF
>TRBV5-1|15|TRBJ2-3|NA|TRBD1
TGCGCCAGCAGCCCCGTGACAGGGGGAGTAGATACGCAGTATTTT
CASSPVTGGVDTQYF
>TRBV7-9|15|TRBJ2-7|NA|NA
TGTGCCAGCAGCTTAGAACAGGACCGATCCTACGAGCAGTACTTC
CASSLEQDRSYEQYF
>TRBV5-1|13|TRBJ1-1|many|NA
TGCGCCAGCAGCCCCATGACAGACACTGAAGCTTTCTTT
CASSPMTDTEAFF
>TRBV6-6|13|TRBJ2-7|few|NA
TGTGCCAGCAGTTACGTAGCGGCTTACGAGCAGTACTTC
CASSYVAAYEQYF
>TRBV29-1|14|TRBJ1-3|many|NA
TGCAGCGTCCGGACCGACAGCTCTGGAAACACCATATATTTT
CSVRTDSSGNTIYF
>TRBV7-2|17|TRBJ2-1|many|TRBD2
TGTGCCAGCAGCTTAGTGGGACTAGCGGCGACCTACAATGAGCAGTTCTTC
CASSLVGLAATYNEQFF
>TRBV5-6|14|TRBJ2-7|NA|NA
TGTGCCAGCAGCTCCGGGGGCGGGACCTACGAGCAGTACTTC
CASSSGGGTYEQYF
>TRBV12-3/TRBV12-4|15|TRBJ2-7|few|TRBD1
TGTGCCAGCACCGCTCTGACAGGGAGTGGGGACGAGCAGTACTTC
CASTALTGSGDEQYF
>TRBV5-1|13|TRBJ1-1|many|NA
TGCGCCAGCAGCTTGGGGTGGACCACTGAAGCTTTCTTT
CASSLGWTTEAFF
>TRBV6-1|12|TRBJ2-7|NA|NA
TGTGCCAGCAGCGCGGTAGCCTACGAGCAGTACTTC
CASSAVAYEQYF
>TRBV29-1|14|TRBJ1-4|many|TRBD1
TGCAGCGTTGAAGGCTTGGGTACAGGGGGTAAACTGTTTTTT
CSVEGLGTGGKLFF
>TRBV24-1|13|TRBJ2-2|few|NA
TGTGCCACCAGTGACCCGGGGACCGGGGAGCTGTTTTTT
CATSDPGTGELFF
>TRBV20-1|13|TRBJ2-5|NA|TRBD2
TGCAGTGCCCTAGCGGGGCGGGGAGAGACCCAGTACTTC
CSALAGRGETQYF
>TRBV20-1|13|TRBJ2-5|once|TRBD1
TGCAGTGCCAAGGGACAGCTACAAGAGACCCAGTACTTC
CSAKGQLQETQYF
>TRBV5-5|14|TRBJ2-3|many|NA
TGTGCCAGCAGCGCGATCCCTAGCACAGATACGCAGTATTTT
CASSAIPSTDTQYF
>TRBV20-1|15|TRBJ1-5|few|NA
TGCAGTGCTAGAGAGGAAGGGTTGGGCAATCAGCCCCAGCATTTT
CSAREEGLGNQPQHF
>TRBV10-3|14|TRBJ2-2|many|TRBD2
TGTGCCATCACAGAGCGGGATGTCGACGGGGAGCTGTTTTTT
CAITERDVDGELFF
>TRBV24-1|14|TRBJ1-5|many|NA
TGTGCCACCAGCCGCGATCCTTATGGACAGCCCCAGCATTTT
CATSRDPYGQPQHF
>TRBV27|16|TRBJ2-1|few|TRBD2
TGTGCCAGCGCATCCCCCCGGACTAGCGGGAGTGGCGAGCAGTTCTTC
CASASPRTSGSGEQFF
>TRBV28|13|TRBJ2-3|few|TRBD1
TGTGCCAGCAGCATCGACAGGGCAGATACGCAGTATTTT
CASSIDRADTQYF
>TRBV18|15|TRBJ2-5|NA|NA
TGTGCCAGCTCACCAGGCGGACTCAATCAAGAGACCCAGTACTTC
CASSPGGLNQETQYF
>TRBV20-1|12|TRBJ2-7|NA|NA
TGCAGTGCTTCGACTCTCGCCTACGAGCAGTACTTC
CSASTLAYEQYF
>TRBV9|15|TRBJ2-3|few|NA
TGTGCCAGCAGCGTAGTGGGACGAGGGGCAGATACGCAGTATTTT
CASSVVGRGADTQYF
>TRBV4-2|16|TRBJ2-3|many|TRBD2
TGTGCCAGCAGCCAAGTCCTAGCGGGGTACACAGATACGCAGTATTTT
CASSQVLAGYTDTQYF
>TRBV5-1|15|TRBJ2-2|few|NA
TGCGCCAGCAGCTTGAGAGTAGTGGGTACCGGGGAGCTGTTTTTT
CASSLRVVGTGELFF
>TRBV20-1|12|TRBJ2-7|NA|NA
TGCAGTGTAAGTCGGACCTCCTACGAGCAGTACTTC
CSVSRTSYEQYF
>TRBV5-1|17|TRBJ2-1|many|TRBD2
TGCGCCAGCAGCCCCCCGACTAGCGGCCCTACCCCCAATGAGCAGTTCTTC
CASSPPTSGPTPNEQFF
>TRBV5-1|15|TRBJ2-1|many|TRBD2
TGCGCCAGCAGCTTGAGAGGGACTAGCATCCTTGAGCAGTTCTTC
CASSLRGTSILEQFF